These T cell receptor beta chains were read from a single sample in a study of shared clonotypes between healthy human individuals. The method was immunoSEQ multiplex PCR; TCRdb's version includes in-frame clones alone and lacks a portion of them. The sample includes about 2 million clones, about 94% of them seen just once. The sequenced sample consisted of naive CD8+ T cells sorted from blood. The source of these receptors is a man aged 18 to 30 in good health. CDR3s include the opening cysteine and the closing phenylalanine or tryptophan. D genes are given only for firm matches. Rows may omit the clone size; those that give it use once, few, many or a size class.

cdr3_length: 13
v_call: TRBV7-9
d_call: .
j_call: TRBJ2-7
clone_size: .
cdr3_nt: TGTGCCAGCAGCTTATCCTCCAGCCCCGAGCAGTACTTC
cdr3_aa: CASSLSSSPEQYF

cdr3_length: 14
v_call: TRBV30
d_call: .
j_call: TRBJ1-4
clone_size: .
cdr3_nt: TGTGCCTGGAGTAGCGTCAGGGTGAGGGAAAAACTGTTTTTT
cdr3_aa: CAWSSVRVREKLFF

cdr3_length: 14
v_call: TRBV6-5
d_call: TRBD2
j_call: TRBJ2-7
clone_size: .
cdr3_nt: TGTGCCAGCAGTTACTCTAGCGGGGGTTACGAGCAGTACTTC
cdr3_aa: CASSYSSGGYEQYF

cdr3_length: 12
v_call: TRBV5-1
d_call: .
j_call: TRBJ2-5
clone_size: .
cdr3_nt: TGCGCCAGCAGCCAATACCAAGAGACCCAGTACTTC
cdr3_aa: CASSQYQETQYF

cdr3_length: 17
v_call: TRBV4-2
d_call: .
j_call: TRBJ2-2
clone_size: .
cdr3_nt: TGTGCCAGCAGCCAAGATCAGGAAGGGGCAGACACCGGGGAGCTGTTTTTT
cdr3_aa: CASSQDQEGADTGELFF

cdr3_length: 15
v_call: TRBV9
d_call: .
j_call: TRBJ2-7
clone_size: once
cdr3_nt: TGTGCCAGCAGCGTAGCAGCTGCCCTCTCCTACGAGCAGTACTTC
cdr3_aa: CASSVAAALSYEQYF

cdr3_length: 17
v_call: TRBV5-1
d_call: TRBD1
j_call: TRBJ1-2
clone_size: .
cdr3_nt: TGCGCCAGCAGCTTGGGGACAGGGGGATTGGATGGCTATGGCTACACCTTC
cdr3_aa: CASSLGTGGLDGYGYTF

cdr3_length: 15
v_call: TRBV2
d_call: TRBD1
j_call: TRBJ2-7
clone_size: .
cdr3_nt: TGTGCCAGCAGTGAAGGGGACAGGGGGAGATACGAGCAGTACTTC
cdr3_aa: CASSEGDRGRYEQYF

cdr3_length: 15
v_call: TRBV5-6
d_call: TRBD1
j_call: TRBJ2-5
clone_size: .
cdr3_nt: TGTGCCAGCAGCTTGGCCCCGGGACAGGAAGAGACCCAGTACTTC
cdr3_aa: CASSLAPGQEETQYF

cdr3_length: 12
v_call: TRBV27
d_call: .
j_call: TRBJ2-7
clone_size: .
cdr3_nt: TGTGCCACCGGCTACACAGGATACGAGCAGTACTTC
cdr3_aa: CATGYTGYEQYF

cdr3_length: 14
v_call: TRBV5-1
d_call: .
j_call: TRBJ2-7
clone_size: .
cdr3_nt: TGCGCCAGCAGCTTGGCGGACCCTCGCCACGAGCAGTACTTC
cdr3_aa: CASSLADPRHEQYF

cdr3_length: 11
v_call: TRBV6-1
d_call: .
j_call: TRBJ2-7
clone_size: .
cdr3_nt: TGTGCCAGCAGGGCGGCCTACGAGCAGTACTTC
cdr3_aa: CASRAAYEQYF

cdr3_length: 13
v_call: TRBV27
d_call: .
j_call: TRBJ2-5
clone_size: once
cdr3_nt: TGTGCCAGCAGCCCGGACAACCAAGAGACCCAGTACTTC
cdr3_aa: CASSPDNQETQYF

cdr3_length: 14
v_call: TRBV4-3
d_call: .
j_call: TRBJ1-6
clone_size: .
cdr3_nt: TGCGCCAGCAGCCAAGACAGGACGAATTCACCCCTCCACTTT
cdr3_aa: CASSQDRTNSPLHF

cdr3_length: 16
v_call: TRBV28
d_call: .
j_call: TRBJ1-3
clone_size: .
cdr3_nt: TGTGCCAGCAGTTTAGTCGAAGGGATCTCTGGAAACACCATATATTTT
cdr3_aa: CASSLVEGISGNTIYF

cdr3_length: 15
v_call: TRBV4-1
d_call: .
j_call: TRBJ1-2
clone_size: few
cdr3_nt: TGCGCCAGCAGCCAAGGATCTTGGGCTAACTATGGCTACACCTTC
cdr3_aa: CASSQGSWANYGYTF

cdr3_length: 14
v_call: TRBV6-6
d_call: .
j_call: TRBJ1-5
clone_size: .
cdr3_nt: TGTGCCAGCAAGCGGGTTGATAGCAATCAGCCCCAGCATTTT
cdr3_aa: CASKRVDSNQPQHF

cdr3_length: 15
v_call: TRBV6-1
d_call: .
j_call: TRBJ2-2
clone_size: .
cdr3_nt: TGTGCCAGCACCCCACCTGGGGGGCCCATCGGGGAGCTGTTTTTT
cdr3_aa: CASTPPGGPIGELFF

cdr3_length: 13
v_call: TRBV5-6
d_call: .
j_call: TRBJ1-1
clone_size: once
cdr3_nt: TGTGCCAGCAGCTGGCGGGAGAACACTGAAGCTTTCTTT
cdr3_aa: CASSWRENTEAFF

cdr3_length: 15
v_call: TRBV2
d_call: .
j_call: TRBJ1-5
clone_size: .
cdr3_nt: TGTGCCAGCAGAAAAACCGGAGGGGGCAATCAGCCCCAGCATTTT
cdr3_aa: CASRKTGGGNQPQHF

cdr3_length: 13
v_call: TRBV6-5
d_call: .
j_call: TRBJ2-3
clone_size: .
cdr3_nt: TGTGCCAGCAGTCTACTGGTCGGAGATACGCAGTATTTT
cdr3_aa: CASSLLVGDTQYF

cdr3_length: 14
v_call: TRBV19
d_call: .
j_call: TRBJ1-1
clone_size: .
cdr3_nt: TGTGCCAGTAGTATAGTTTTCAAAAACACTGAAGCTTTCTTT
cdr3_aa: CASSIVFKNTEAFF

cdr3_length: 15
v_call: TRBV23-1
d_call: .
j_call: TRBJ2-7
clone_size: .
cdr3_nt: TGCGCCAGCAGTCAACTCGACAGCCGCTCCTACGAGCAGTACTTC
cdr3_aa: CASSQLDSRSYEQYF

cdr3_length: 13
v_call: TRBV6-5
d_call: .
j_call: TRBJ1-2
clone_size: once
cdr3_nt: TGTGCCAGCAGTTCCCTAGGGGGGAATGGCTACACCTTC
cdr3_aa: CASSSLGGNGYTF

cdr3_length: 13
v_call: TRBV27
d_call: .
j_call: TRBJ2-7
clone_size: .
cdr3_nt: TGTGCCAGCAGTTACGGTTGGCCCAACGAGCAGTACTTC
cdr3_aa: CASSYGWPNEQYF

cdr3_length: 13
v_call: TRBV19
d_call: .
j_call: TRBJ1-2
clone_size: .
cdr3_nt: TGTGCCAGTAATTCCGGGGGGGCCTATGGCTACACCTTC
cdr3_aa: CASNSGGAYGYTF

cdr3_length: 14
v_call: TRBV6-5
d_call: TRBD1
j_call: TRBJ1-6
clone_size: .
cdr3_nt: TGTGCCAGCAGTTACGGGGACAGGAATTCACCCCTCCACTTT
cdr3_aa: CASSYGDRNSPLHF

cdr3_length: 13
v_call: TRBV30
d_call: TRBD1
j_call: TRBJ1-1
clone_size: .
cdr3_nt: TGTGCCTGGAGGGACAGGGGGAGCACTGAAGCTTTCTTT
cdr3_aa: CAWRDRGSTEAFF

cdr3_length: 16
v_call: TRBV7-9
d_call: .
j_call: TRBJ2-3
clone_size: .
cdr3_nt: TGTGCCAGCAGCTTTGGAACTATTGACTCCACAGATACGCAGTATTTT
cdr3_aa: CASSFGTIDSTDTQYF

cdr3_length: 12
v_call: TRBV2
d_call: TRBD1
j_call: TRBJ2-1
clone_size: .
cdr3_nt: TGTGCCAGCAGTTCGACAGGGGATGAGCAGTTCTTC
cdr3_aa: CASSSTGDEQFF

cdr3_length: 15
v_call: TRBV6-5
d_call: TRBD2
j_call: TRBJ2-5
clone_size: .
cdr3_nt: TGTGCCAGCAGTTACGCTGCGGGGGGGCCGGAGACCCAGTACTTC
cdr3_aa: CASSYAAGGPETQYF

cdr3_length: 14
v_call: TRBV18
d_call: .
j_call: TRBJ2-3
clone_size: .
cdr3_nt: TGTGCCAGCTCTCCAACCACCGGCACAGATACGCAGTATTTT
cdr3_aa: CASSPTTGTDTQYF

cdr3_length: 13
v_call: TRBV6-4
d_call: .
j_call: TRBJ1-4
clone_size: .
cdr3_nt: TGTGCCAGCAGTATCAACTTGGGTGAAAAACTGTTTTTT
cdr3_aa: CASSINLGEKLFF

cdr3_length: 15
v_call: TRBV6-5
d_call: TRBD2
j_call: TRBJ2-7
clone_size: .
cdr3_nt: TGTGCCAGCAGTTATGGAGCGGGAGGGCCCTACGAGCAGTACTTC
cdr3_aa: CASSYGAGGPYEQYF

cdr3_length: 16
v_call: TRBV13
d_call: TRBD2
j_call: TRBJ2-3
clone_size: .
cdr3_nt: TGTGCCAGCAGCTCATCTAGCGGGAGAGGGACAGATACGCAGTATTTT
cdr3_aa: CASSSSSGRGTDTQYF

cdr3_length: 14
v_call: TRBV29-1
d_call: .
j_call: TRBJ2-1
clone_size: .
cdr3_nt: TGCAGCGTTGAACTGGGAATTCGGTACAATGAGCAGTTCTTC
cdr3_aa: CSVELGIRYNEQFF

cdr3_length: 13
v_call: TRBV4-3
d_call: .
j_call: TRBJ2-7
clone_size: .
cdr3_nt: TGCGCCAGCAGCGTCATGCAGGACTACGAGCAGTACTTC
cdr3_aa: CASSVMQDYEQYF

cdr3_length: 15
v_call: TRBV19
d_call: .
j_call: TRBJ1-5
clone_size: .
cdr3_nt: TGTGCCAGTAGCTACGGGGCCTATAGCAATCAGCCCCAGCATTTT
cdr3_aa: CASSYGAYSNQPQHF

cdr3_length: 12
v_call: TRBV5-6
d_call: .
j_call: TRBJ2-7
clone_size: .
cdr3_nt: TGTGCCAGCAGCTTGGGGGGTCCCGAGCAGTACTTC
cdr3_aa: CASSLGGPEQYF

cdr3_length: 12
v_call: TRBV5-6
d_call: .
j_call: TRBJ2-7
clone_size: .
cdr3_nt: TGTGCCAGCAGCTACGGTGGACCCGAGCAGTACTTC
cdr3_aa: CASSYGGPEQYF

cdr3_length: 12
v_call: TRBV10-3
d_call: .
j_call: TRBJ2-3
clone_size: .
cdr3_nt: TGTGCCATCAGTGAGGGTGGAGATACGCAGTATTTT
cdr3_aa: CAISEGGDTQYF

cdr3_length: 13
v_call: TRBV7-3
d_call: TRBD1
j_call: TRBJ2-2
clone_size: .
cdr3_nt: TGTGCCAGCAGCTTAGGGACAGGGGGTCCACTGTTTTTT
cdr3_aa: CASSLGTGGPLFF

cdr3_length: 14
v_call: TRBV19
d_call: .
j_call: TRBJ2-7
clone_size: .
cdr3_nt: TGTGCCAGTAGTATCCGACATCTTGGCTACGAGCAGTACTTC
cdr3_aa: CASSIRHLGYEQYF

cdr3_length: 17
v_call: TRBV27
d_call: .
j_call: TRBJ2-1
clone_size: .
cdr3_nt: TGTGCCAGCAGTTCTTCACCCGGGACACCTACCTACAATGAGCAGTTCTTC
cdr3_aa: CASSSSPGTPTYNEQFF

cdr3_length: 17
v_call: TRBV4-1
d_call: .
j_call: TRBJ2-1
clone_size: .
cdr3_nt: TGCGCCAGCAGCCAAGAAATGCCAGGGAACACCTACAATGAGCAGTTCTTC
cdr3_aa: CASSQEMPGNTYNEQFF

cdr3_length: 13
v_call: TRBV14
d_call: .
j_call: TRBJ2-7
clone_size: .
cdr3_nt: TGTGCCAGCAGCCAAGTTGGGGGAAGCGAGCAGTACTTC
cdr3_aa: CASSQVGGSEQYF

cdr3_length: 17
v_call: TRBV29-1
d_call: .
j_call: TRBJ2-1
clone_size: .
cdr3_nt: TGCAGCGTTGAACCCACCCTCGTGACCGCGGCCTACAATGAGCAGTTCTTC
cdr3_aa: CSVEPTLVTAAYNEQFF

cdr3_length: 15
v_call: TRBV10-2
d_call: TRBD2
j_call: TRBJ2-7
clone_size: .
cdr3_nt: TGCGCCAGCAGTGAGACTAGCGGACCTTCCTACGAGCAGTACTTC
cdr3_aa: CASSETSGPSYEQYF

cdr3_length: 15
v_call: TRBV2
d_call: TRBD1
j_call: TRBJ2-7
clone_size: .
cdr3_nt: TGTGCCAGCAGTCCGAGGGGGCGCATGGGCCACGAGCAGTACTTC
cdr3_aa: CASSPRGRMGHEQYF

cdr3_length: 15
v_call: TRBV6-5
d_call: TRBD1
j_call: TRBJ2-7
clone_size: .
cdr3_nt: TGTGCCAGCGCCGCAACCGGGACAGGGGTTTTCGAGCAGTACTTC
cdr3_aa: CASAATGTGVFEQYF